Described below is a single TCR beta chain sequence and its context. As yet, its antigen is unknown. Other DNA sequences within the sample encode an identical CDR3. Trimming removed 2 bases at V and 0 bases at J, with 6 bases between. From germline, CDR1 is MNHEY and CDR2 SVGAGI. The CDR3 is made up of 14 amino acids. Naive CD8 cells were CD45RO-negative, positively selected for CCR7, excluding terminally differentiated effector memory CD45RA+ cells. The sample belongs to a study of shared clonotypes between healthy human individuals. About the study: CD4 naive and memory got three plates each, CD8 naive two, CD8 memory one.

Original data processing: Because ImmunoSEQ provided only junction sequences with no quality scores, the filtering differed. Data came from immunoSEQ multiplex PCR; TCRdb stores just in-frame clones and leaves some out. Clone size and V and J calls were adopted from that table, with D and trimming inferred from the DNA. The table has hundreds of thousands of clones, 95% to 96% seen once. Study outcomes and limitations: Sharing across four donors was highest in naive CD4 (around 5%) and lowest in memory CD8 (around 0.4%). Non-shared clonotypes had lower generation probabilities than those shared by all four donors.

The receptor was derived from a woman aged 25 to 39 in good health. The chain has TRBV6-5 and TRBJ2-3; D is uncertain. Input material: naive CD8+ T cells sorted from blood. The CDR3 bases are TGTGCCAGCAGTTACGGCTTAAGCACAGATACGCAGTATTTT. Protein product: CASSYGLSTDTQYF.